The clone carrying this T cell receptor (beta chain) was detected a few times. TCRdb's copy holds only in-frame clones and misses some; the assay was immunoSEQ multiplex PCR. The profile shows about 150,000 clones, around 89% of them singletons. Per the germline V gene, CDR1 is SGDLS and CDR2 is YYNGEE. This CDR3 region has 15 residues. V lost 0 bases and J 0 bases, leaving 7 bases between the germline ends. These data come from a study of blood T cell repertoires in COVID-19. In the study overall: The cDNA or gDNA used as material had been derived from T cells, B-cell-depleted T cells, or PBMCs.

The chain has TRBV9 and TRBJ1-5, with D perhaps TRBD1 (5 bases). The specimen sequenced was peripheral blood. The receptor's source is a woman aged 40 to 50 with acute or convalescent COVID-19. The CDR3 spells CASSVAGGSNQPQHF. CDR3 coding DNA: TGTGCCAGCAGCGTAGCGGGGGGTAGCAATCAGCCCCAGCATTTT.